Shown below are 20 T cell receptor beta chains from a single sample sequenced in a study of T cell responses to AZD1222 COVID-19 vaccine. Sequenced by immunoSEQ multiplex PCR; TCRdb stores in-frame clones only, minus some. The profile shows about 70,000 clones, approximately 83% of them singletons. This specimen consisted of peripheral blood, obtained 28 days after the second AZD1222 dose. These TCRs come from an adult who received the AZD1222 COVID-19 vaccine.

The chain links TRBV2 to TRBJ2-7, with D tentatively TRBD1 (6 bases). Per germline, CDR1 SNHLY and CDR2 FYNNEI. The V end lost 7 bases, the J end lost 3 bases, and 19 bases lay between the germline ends. This CDR3 region has 15 residues. The CDR3 region has the DNA TGTGCCAGCATCTGGGACATCGAGGGGGACTACGAGCAGTACTTC. Protein product: CASIWDIEGDYEQYF.

The chain carries TRBV7-9 and TRBJ2-5, with 12 bases that match TRBD2. CDR3 length: 16 residues. The germline gives CDR1 SEHNR, CDR2 FQNEAQ (reference sequence). V lost 5 bases and J lost 4; bases outside the gene matches: 8. The CDR3 DNA reads TGTGCCAGCAGCCCTAGGACTAGCGGGGCGGGAGAGACCCAGTACTTC. As protein: CASSPRTSGAGETQYF.

The J gene is TRBJ2-3, the V gene TRBV3-1 (or the pseudogene TRBV3-2), with D maybe TRBD2 (6 bases). Germline V gene sequence: CDR1 LGHDT, CDR2 YNNKEL (reference sequence). The CDR3 totals 14 residues. Trimming took 6 bases from V and 4 from J, leaving 14 bases between them. The CDR3 reads CASRLGGGADTQYF. The CDR3 DNA is TGTGCCAGCAGGCTGGGAGGCGGGGCAGATACGCAGTATTTT.

This chain connects TRBV9 to TRBJ2-1, with TRBD2 matching 11 bases. The CDR3 has 15 amino acids. After removal of 3 bases from V and 5 bases from J, the junction contained 4 bases not matched to a gene. Germline V gives CDR1 SGDLS, CDR2 YYNGEE. DNA for the CDR3: TGTGCCAGCAGCGCGACTAGCGGGGTTAACAATGAGCAGTTCTTC. Translating gives CASSATSGVNNEQFF. Together with reference TRBV9 and TRBJ2-1, the CDR3 gives the full variable domain: DSGVTQTPKHLITATGQRVTLRCSPRSGDLSVYWYQQSLDQGLQFLIQYYNGEERAKGNILERFSAQQFPDLHSELNLSSLELGDSALYFCASSATSGVNNEQFFGPGTRLTVL.

This chain uses TRBV29-1 with TRBJ1-5; D is possibly TRBD1 (5 bases). CDR3 length: 15 amino acids. V lost 4 bases and J lost 1, with 14 bases in between. CDR1 and CDR2 (germline): SQVTM, ANQGSEA. The CDR3 DNA sequence: TGCAGCGTTGGAGAAACAGGAGTAAGCAATCAGCCCCAGCATTTT. Protein: CSVGETGVSNQPQHF.

V usage is TRBV11-2 and J usage is TRBJ2-3; no clear D. Trimming took 1 base from V and 2 from J, leaving 10 bases between them. The CDR3 loop spans 15 amino acids. Germline-derived CDR1 and CDR2 are SGHAT and FQNNGV. CDR3 amino acids: CASSLGSAATDTQYF. The CDR3 bases are TGTGCCAGCAGCTTAGGGTCGGCAGCCACAGATACGCAGTATTTT.

This clone was counted a few times. The V and J genes are TRBV9 and TRBJ1-3; D unresolved. Trimming cost V 4 bases and J 5 bases, with 7 bases left between them. The CDR3 totals 12 residues. CDR1 is SGDLS and CDR2 is YYNGEE in the germline V gene. DNA for the CDR3: TGTGCCAGCAGCCAAAGCCGAAACACCATATATTTT. It encodes CASSQSRNTIYF.

In its sample, this clone was seen a few times. The chain has TRBV18 and TRBJ1-1; D may be TRBD1 (5 bases). The CDR3 has 16 amino acids. V gave up 0 bases and J gave up 1 base, with 12 bases separating them. Germline values: CDR1 KGHSH, CDR2 LQKENI. CDR3 sequence reads: CASSPPPRGTNTEAFF. For the CDR3, the DNA is TGTGCCAGCTCACCACCCCCCCGGGGGACGAACACTGAAGCTTTCTTT.

This clone was seen a handful of times. The gene calls are TRBV5-4 and TRBJ1-2; D gene uncertain. Germline-derived CDR1 and CDR2 are SGHNT and YYREEE (reference sequence). The CDR3 length is 15 residues. V dropped 0 bases and J dropped 0 bases, with 9 bases sitting between them. The CDR3, as DNA: TGTGCCAGCAGCTTGGATGGGAAGGCTAACTATGGCTACACCTTC. Its translation: CASSLDGKANYGYTF.

This clone was recorded a few times. The V call is TRBV28, the J call TRBJ1-2; 9 bases agree with TRBD1. V dropped 8 bases and J dropped 10; count of bases not matched to a gene: 11. Germline CDR1 and CDR2: MDHEN and SYDVKM. CDR3 length: 13 amino acids. CDR3 in DNA: TGTGCCAGCTGTGGGACAGGGCGCCTTTTCTACACCTTC. This sequence encodes CASCGTGRLFYTF.

The V call is TRBV2, the J call TRBJ1-2; possible D gene TRBD1, 5 bases. Per germline, CDR1 SNHLY and CDR2 FYNNEI. The CDR3 is made up of 14 amino acids. The V end was cut by 2 bases, the J end by 6 bases, with 13 bases between. The CDR3: CASSEIGATNGYTF. As DNA, the CDR3 is TGTGCCAGCAGTGAAATAGGGGCCACTAATGGCTACACCTTC.

Here the CDR3 reads CSVDPDRANYGYTF. The CDR3 region has the DNA TGCAGCGTTGACCCGGACAGGGCAAACTATGGCTACACCTTC. The chain combines TRBV29-1 with TRBJ1-2; the match to TRBD1 covers 8 bases. Trimming removed 3 bases from V and 2 bases from J; junction bases left unmatched: 5. This CDR3 contains 14 residues. Germline V gives CDR1 SQVTM, CDR2 ANQGSEA.

This clone was detected only a few times. The chain carries TRBV7-2 and TRBJ1-4; unclear D gene. This CDR3 has 12 amino acids. Germline assignment: CDR1 SGHTA and CDR2 FQGNSA. Trimming removed 5 bases from V and 8 bases from J, with 9 bases in between. CDR3 sequence (DNA): TGTGCCAGCAGCCCCCAGTCGGAAAAACTGTTTTTT. Translating gives CASSPQSEKLFF.

The chain combines TRBV7-2 with TRBJ1-1; the D is unclear. The CDR3 runs to 12 residues. Germline CDR1 is SGHTA and CDR2 is FQGNSA. Trimming took off 3 bases at V and 1 base at J, with 3 bases between the two ends. The CDR3 loop reads CASSFRNTEAFF. In DNA, the CDR3 is TGTGCCAGCAGCTTCAGGAACACTGAAGCTTTCTTT. Combining the CDR3 with reference TRBV7-2 and TRBJ1-1 gives the whole variable domain GAGVSQSPSNKVTEKGKDVELRCDPISGHTALYWYRQSLGQGLEFLIYFQGNSAPDKSGLPSDRFSAERTGGSVSTLTIQRTQQEDSAVYLCASSFRNTEAFFGQGTRLTVV.

In this sample, this clone turned up a few times. The rearrangement links TRBV28 to TRBJ2-2; TRBD1 agrees at 9 bases. The CDR3 contains 18 residues. V lost 4 bases to trimming and J lost 0 bases; unmatched junction nucleotides: 9. Germline CDR1 reads MDHEN; CDR2 reads SYDVKM. CDR3 amino acids: CASSYVGQGITNTGELFF. The CDR3 nucleotides read TGTGCCAGCAGTTATGTAGGACAGGGGATTACGAACACCGGGGAGCTGTTTTTT. Filled out from reference TRBV28 and TRBJ2-2, the complete variable domain reads DVKVTQSSRYLVKRTGEKVFLECVQDMDHENMFWYRQDPGLGLRLIYFSYDVKMKEKGDIPEGYSVSREKKERFSLILESASTNQTSMYLCASSYVGQGITNTGELFFGEGSRLTVL.

The chain recombines TRBV29-1 with TRBJ1-4; D is possibly TRBD1 (6 bases). Deletions cut 6 bases from V and 5 bases from J, with 16 bases between. The germline V gene encodes CDR1 SQVTM and CDR2 ANQGSEA. This CDR3 comprises 14 residues. DNA of the CDR3: TGCAGCGTATCAGCCAGAGGGGGGAATGAAAAACTGTTTTTT. Translating it yields CSVSARGGNEKLFF. Full variable domain (missing parts from reference TRBV29-1 and TRBJ1-4): SAVISQKPSRDICQRGTSLTIQCQVDSQVTMMFWYRQQPGQSLTLIATANQGSEATYESGFVIDKFPISRPNLTFSTLTVSNMSPEDSSIYLCSVSARGGNEKLFFGSGTQLSVL.

The rearrangement uses TRBV4-2 and TRBJ1-2; D might be TRBD1 (5 bases). Germline V gene lookup returns CDR1 LGHNA and CDR2 YNFKEQ. V gave up 2 bases and J gave up 0 bases, with 13 bases separating them. The CDR3 loop spans 16 amino acids. DNA for the CDR3: TGTGCCAGCAGCCAACCCGACAGCCTAGCTAACTATGGCTACACCTTC. Translation: CASSQPDSLANYGYTF.

Here the CDR3 DNA reads TGTGCCAGCAGATCAGTCCCGTACGATGAGCAGTTCTTC. Its translation: CASRSVPYDEQFF. The V and J genes are TRBV2 and TRBJ2-1; the D is unclear. V was pared by 6 bases and J by 8 bases, with 14 bases between. In germline, CDR1 is SNHLY, CDR2 FYNNEI. The CDR3 has 13 amino acids.

V usage is TRBV7-2 and J usage is TRBJ1-2; 7 bases fit TRBD1. The CDR3 is 14 residues long. V lost 5 bases and J lost 6; bases outside the gene matches: 9. Germline V gene lookup returns CDR1 SGHTA and CDR2 FQGNSA. CDR3 sequence (DNA): TGTGCCAGCAGCCTATCGACAGGGCGAGATGGCTACACCTTC. Encoded protein: CASSLSTGRDGYTF.

The genes are TRBV7-2 and TRBJ1-1; no clear D. The germline V gene has CDR1 SGHTA and CDR2 FQGNSA. The ends were cut back, 5 bases at V and 1 base at J, with 8 bases in the middle. The length of the CDR3 is 13 residues. The DNA for the CDR3 is TGTGCCAGCAGCCCGACGAGGAACACTGAAGCTTTCTTT. Its protein product is CASSPTRNTEAFF.